The next 32 T cell receptor beta chains were all read from a single sample in a study of beta chain features in type 1 diabetes. General observations from the study: TCRB CDR3 length was moderately but significantly reduced in all four CD4+ subsets of Type 1 diabetes patients.

As every portion of the isolated RNA was reverse transcribed, the sequencing read expressed TCRB transcripts. Clones were read by immunoSEQ multiplex PCR, and TCRdb kept only the in-frame ones, dropping some. This sample carries under 850,000 clones, 10% to 15% of them seen once, and the ten largest clones take 0.02% to 0.025%. The antigens these receptors bind are not known. Sequencing used naive CD4+ T cells from blood. The receptors shown here come from a man aged 18 to 30 with type 1 diabetes.

The genes are TRBV4-1 and TRBJ2-5; TRBD2 agrees at 8 bases. This CDR3 has 14 residues. The V gene's germline CDR1 is MGHRA and CDR2 YSYEKL. V was pared by 5 bases and J by 3 bases, with 5 bases of the junction left unmatched. This chain's CDR3 is CASSKGLAEETQYF. The DNA of the CDR3 is TGCGCCAGCAGCAAAGGACTAGCTGAAGAGACCCAGTACTTC.

This clone was seen a few times. The rearrangement uses TRBV4-2 and TRBJ2-2; D possibly corresponds to TRBD1 (6 bases). Germline V gives CDR1 LGHNA, CDR2 YNFKEQ. The length of the CDR3 is 15 residues. V lost 2 bases, J lost 3 bases, and 10 bases lay in between. The CDR3 loop is CASSQTGLDTGELFF. The CDR3, as DNA: TGTGCCAGCAGCCAAACAGGGTTGGACACCGGGGAGCTGTTTTTT.

This chain uses TRBV28 with TRBJ2-3, with D uncertain. With 5 bases removed from V and 10 bases from J, the gap between germline ends came to 13 bases. The germline CDR1 and CDR2 sequences are MDHEN and SYDVKM. The CDR3 spans 12 residues. The CDR3 nucleotides are TGTGCCAGCAGTGGTGATGGATGGGCGCAGTATTTT. Protein sequence: CASSGDGWAQYF.

The chain's CDR3 is CASSPSDSGNTIYF. The CDR3 nucleotides read TGTGCCAGCAGTCCAAGCGACTCTGGAAACACCATATATTTT. The J gene is TRBJ1-3, the V gene TRBV7-2; D is undetermined. CDR3 length: 14 amino acids. With 6 bases removed from V and 0 bases from J, the gap between germline ends came to 9 bases. Germline V lookup: CDR1 SGHTA, CDR2 FQGNSA.

This clone was counted a few times. The chain recombines TRBV5-1 with TRBJ2-3; D may correspond to TRBD1 or TRBD2 (5 bases each). The CDR3 runs to 15 residues. Looked up from germline, CDR1 is SGHRS and CDR2 is YFSETQ. Trimming left V 5 bases short and J 0 bases short, with 13 bases between. The CDR3 is CASRAGGASTDTQYF. The CDR3 region has the DNA TGCGCCAGCAGGGCTGGGGGAGCGAGCACAGATACGCAGTATTTT.

This clone was seen more than once but under ten times. This chain links TRBV5-1 with TRBJ2-3, with TRBD2 identical over 9 bases. V lost 7 bases, J lost 2 bases, and 11 bases stayed unmatched. Germline V lookup: CDR1 SGHRS, CDR2 YFSETQ. The CDR3 is 16 residues long. The CDR3 DNA reads TGCGCCAGCGCCGTGGGATTAGCGGGAGCCACAGATACGCAGTATTTT. Its translation: CASAVGLAGATDTQYF.

This clone was seen only a few times. This chain links TRBV5-4 with TRBJ2-1; 9 bases align to TRBD2. This CDR3 is built from 17 residues. Per the germline V gene, CDR1 is SGHNT and CDR2 is YYREEE (reference sequence). The V and J ends lost 3 bases and 5 bases, in that order; junction bases with no gene match: 12. CDR3 protein: CASSWGGQRGAHNEQFF. The CDR3 coding sequence is TGTGCCAGCAGCTGGGGCGGTCAGCGGGGGGCCCACAATGAGCAGTTCTTC. The full variable domain, completed using reference TRBV5-4 and TRBJ2-1, is ETGVTQSPTHLIKTRGQQVTLRCSSQSGHNTVSWYQQALGQGPQFIFQYYREEENGRGNFPPRFSGLQFPNYSSELNVNALELDDSALYLCASSWGGQRGAHNEQFFGPGTRLTVL.

This clone came up a few times. The chain employs TRBV7-2 and TRBJ2-2; D call uncertain. Germline V CDR1 and CDR2: SGHTA, FQGNSA. This CDR3 contains 15 residues. The V end lost 1 base, the J end lost 6 bases, and 12 bases lay between the germline ends. The CDR3 DNA is TGTGCCAGCAGCTTAGGGTCTGGCGGATCCGGGGAGCTGTTTTTT. It specifies CASSLGSGGSGELFF.

The rearrangement uses TRBV30 and TRBJ2-7, with 8 bases fitting TRBD1. Germline trimming cut 4 bases from V and 5 bases from J; bases unmatched to any gene: 4. This CDR3 has 12 residues. Germline V gene data show CDR1 as GTSNPN and CDR2 as SVGIG (reference sequence). Written as DNA, the CDR3 is TGTGCCTGGAATCCAGGGGGCGACGAGCAGTACTTC. Protein product: CAWNPGGDEQYF.

The CDR3 DNA sequence: TGTGCCAGCAGACCCCCCGAGACAGGGATCCCGTTCTTT. Translation: CASRPPETGIPFF. The chain is built from TRBV6-5 and TRBJ1-1; TRBD1 matches at 7 bases. CDR3 length equals 13 residues. The ends lost 6 bases at V and 14 bases at J; junction bases unmatched: 15. CDR1 is MNHEY, CDR2 SVGAGI, per germline.

The chain recombines TRBV29-1 with TRBJ1-6, with a possible D match to TRBD1 (6 bases). Germline lookup yields CDR1 SQVTM and CDR2 ANQGSEA. Trimming removed 6 bases from V and 10 bases from J, with 16 bases in between. The CDR3 contains 13 residues. This CDR3 is CSVAGTPTSPLHF. DNA of the CDR3: TGCAGCGTGGCCGGGACACCGACGTCACCCCTCCACTTT.

The CDR3 sequence: CASSMVDRNTGELFF. The DNA for the CDR3 is TGTGCCAGTAGTATGGTGGACAGGAACACCGGGGAGCTGTTTTTT. The V call is TRBV19, the J call TRBJ2-2, with a tentative D call TRBD1 (6 bases). With 3 bases removed from V and 1 base from J, the gap between germline ends came to 9 bases. Looked up from germline, CDR1 is LNHDA and CDR2 is SQIVND (reference sequence). There are 15 residues in the CDR3.

This clone was seen a handful of times. The V call is TRBV7-9, the J call TRBJ2-7; maybe TRBD1 (6 bases). Trimming shortened V by 8 bases and J by 7 bases, and 12 bases separated the two germline ends. The CDR3 totals 11 residues. Germline assignment: CDR1 SEHNR and CDR2 FQNEAQ (reference sequence). The CDR3 region has the DNA TGTGCCAGCGGAACAGGGTCTGAGCAGTACTTC. Protein sequence: CASGTGSEQYF.

The J gene is TRBJ1-2, the V gene TRBV19; the D is unclear. This CDR3 region has 15 residues. Looked up from germline, CDR1 is LNHDA and CDR2 is SQIVND (reference sequence). Trimming took off 6 bases at V and 6 bases at J, with 20 bases between the two ends. The CDR3 bases are TGTGCCAGTAGAACGGGGTTCGATGGTGCTAATGGCTACACCTTC. It codes for CASRTGFDGANGYTF.

This clone was counted only a few times. V is TRBV11-2 and J is TRBJ2-5; maybe TRBD1 (5 bases). Trimming took off 0 bases at V and 7 bases at J, with 15 bases between the two ends. CDR1 SGHAT and CDR2 FQNNGV come from the germline V gene. The CDR3 consists of 15 residues. This CDR3 reads CASSLEGAREGTQYF. The CDR3, as DNA: TGTGCCAGCAGCTTAGAAGGCGCCAGGGAAGGGACCCAGTACTTC.

The chain has TRBV30 and TRBJ1-5; tentatively, D is TRBD1 (5 bases). Per germline, CDR1 GTSNPN and CDR2 SVGIG (reference sequence). V was trimmed by 4 bases and J by 8 bases, leaving 18 bases between them. The CDR3 length is 14 residues. CDR3 sequence reads: CAWTTGTSGEPQHF. DNA for the CDR3: TGTGCCTGGACGACCGGGACGTCCGGCGAGCCCCAGCATTTT.

The table lists this clone with a few counts. The chain uses TRBV30 and TRBJ1-2, with TRBD1 matching over 8 bases. The CDR3 totals 13 residues. With V trimmed by 0 bases and J by 7 bases, 4 bases remained unmatched. Germline CDR1 GTSNPN, CDR2 SVGIG (reference sequence). The DNA of the CDR3 is TGTGCCTGGAGTGTGGCAGGGGGCCTTGGCTACACCTTC. Its translation is CAWSVAGGLGYTF.

This clone was picked up a small number of times. Other nucleotide sequences from this sample produce the same CDR3. CDR3 sequence reads: CAWSVSGGAYNEQFF. The CDR3 DNA reads TGTGCCTGGAGTGTTAGCGGGGGGGCATACAATGAGCAGTTCTTC. The chain uses TRBV30 and TRBJ2-1; 11 nucleotides match TRBD2. The CDR3 is 15 residues long. V dropped 0 bases and J dropped 4; count of bases not matched to a gene: 2. Germline CDR1 reads GTSNPN; CDR2 reads SVGIG (reference sequence).

A few counts support this clone. The rearrangement links TRBV28 to TRBJ1-5; no firm D call. Deletions cut 2 bases from V and 11 bases from J, with 10 bases between. Per germline, CDR1 MDHEN and CDR2 SYDVKM. This CDR3 comprises 12 residues. The CDR3 loop is CASSLSQLTQHF. The CDR3 nucleotides are TGTGCCAGCAGTTTAAGCCAGTTGACCCAGCATTTT.

The gene calls are TRBV18 and TRBJ2-1, with D possibly matching TRBD1 (6 bases). Trimming removed 4 bases at V and 5 bases at J, with 12 bases between. CDR3 length: 14 amino acids. Germline CDR1 is KGHSH and CDR2 is LQKENI. The CDR3 loop reads CASSLQRQDNEQFF. The DNA of the CDR3 is TGTGCCAGCTCACTCCAACGACAGGACAATGAGCAGTTCTTC.

Only a few counts were recorded for this clone. The sample carries other DNA sequences with the same CDR3. The chain is built from TRBV6-5 and TRBJ2-5, with 9 bases that match TRBD1. The CDR3 runs to 13 residues. Germline V CDR1 and CDR2: MNHEY, SVGAGI. The V gene end was trimmed by 6 bases and the J gene end by 4 bases; junction bases not matched to a gene: 3. As DNA, the CDR3 is TGTGCCAGCAGGATACAGGGGGCAGAGACCCAGTACTTC. Translating gives CASRIQGAETQYF.

V is TRBV19 and J is TRBJ1-1; 9 bases are a match to TRBD1. The CDR3 totals 15 residues. The ends lost 5 bases at V and 5 bases at J; junction bases unmatched: 9. CDR1 is LNHDA and CDR2 is SQIVND in the germline V gene (reference sequence). CDR3 loop: CASSLPTGGRTEAFF. Here the CDR3 DNA reads TGTGCCAGTAGTCTCCCGACAGGGGGTCGTACTGAAGCTTTCTTT.

The chain employs TRBV18 and TRBJ2-3; the D gene is possibly TRBD1 (6 bases). CDR3 size: 15 residues. Trimming left V 1 base short and J 8 bases short, with 16 bases between. Germline CDR1 reads KGHSH; CDR2 reads LQKENI. The CDR3 bases are TGTGCCAGCTCACCACAGGACAGTCTGCAGGGTACGCAGTATTTT. It is translated as CASSPQDSLQGTQYF.

This clone was counted a few times. CDR3 sequence: CASSFGGALGDEQFF. The CDR3 coding sequence is TGCGCCAGCAGCTTCGGCGGGGCCCTTGGGGATGAGCAGTTCTTC. This chain connects TRBV5-1 to TRBJ2-1, with D perhaps TRBD2 (6 bases). The V gene lost 2 bases and the J gene lost 8 bases, with 17 bases spanning the gap. The CDR3 covers 15 residues. Germline lookup yields CDR1 SGHRS and CDR2 YFSETQ.

This clone turned up a few times. The chain combines TRBV7-9 with TRBJ2-3; D remains ambiguous. This CDR3 spans 12 amino acids. Looked up from germline, CDR1 is SEHNR and CDR2 is FQNEAQ (reference sequence). V lost 5 bases, J lost 4 bases, and 7 bases lay in between. The CDR3 reads CASSEGADTQYF. CDR3 sequence (DNA): TGTGCCAGCAGCGAAGGCGCAGATACGCAGTATTTT. Full variable domain (missing parts from reference TRBV7-9 and TRBJ2-3): DTGVSQNPRHKITKRGQNVTFRCDPISEHNRLYWYRQTLGQGPEFLTYFQNEAQLEKSRLLSDRFSAERPKGSFSTLEIQRTEQGDSAMYLCASSEGADTQYFGPGTRLTVL.

This clone was found a few times. This chain connects TRBV15 to TRBJ2-3; D tentatively fits TRBD1 or TRBD2 (5 bases each). The CDR3 totals 15 residues. Between the trimmed V and J ends, which lost 0 bases and 2 bases, there was a span of 9 bases. The germline CDR1 and CDR2 sequences are LNHNV and YYDKDF (reference sequence). CDR3 residues: CATSRERGTTDTQYF. For the CDR3, the DNA is TGTGCCACCAGCAGAGAGAGGGGAACCACAGATACGCAGTATTTT.

There are a few counts of this clone. The V and J genes are TRBV7-2 and TRBJ1-4, with 9 nucleotides matching TRBD1. The CDR3 runs 14 residues. With V trimmed by 6 bases and J by 8 bases, 7 bases remained unmatched. Germline V gene data show CDR1 as SGHTA and CDR2 as FQGNSA. The CDR3 DNA sequence: TGTGCCAGCAGAATGGACAGGGGAGGAGAAAAACTGTTTTTT. This gives the protein CASRMDRGGEKLFF.

The chain employs TRBV30 and TRBJ1-3; D unresolved. CDR3 size: 12 residues. The germline V and J ends were trimmed by 4 bases and 4 bases, with 8 bases remaining between them. In germline, CDR1 is GTSNPN, CDR2 SVGIG (reference sequence). Here the CDR3 reads CAWTLGGNTIYF. The CDR3 DNA is TGTGCCTGGACCCTGGGGGGAAACACCATATATTTT.

This chain connects TRBV5-1 to TRBJ1-6, with no clear D. Trimming took off 0 bases at V and 10 bases at J, with 14 bases between the two ends. CDR1 SGHRS and CDR2 YFSETQ come from the germline V gene. The CDR3 is made up of 15 amino acids. Here the CDR3 reads CASSLEGGFGSPLHF. The DNA for the CDR3 is TGCGCCAGCAGCTTGGAGGGAGGGTTCGGATCACCCCTCCACTTT.

This clone was found a few times. The genes are TRBV30 and TRBJ1-1; D is ambiguous. This CDR3 is built from 12 residues. From germline, CDR1 is GTSNPN and CDR2 SVGIG (reference sequence). The ends were cut back, 2 bases at V and 4 bases at J, with 8 bases in the middle. CDR3 DNA sequence: TGTGCCTGGAGTACGGACCCCACTGAAGCTTTCTTT. This codes for CAWSTDPTEAFF. Filled out from reference TRBV30 and TRBJ1-1, the complete variable domain reads SQTIHQWPATLVQPVGSPLSLECTVEGTSNPNLYWYRQAAGRGLQLLFYSVGIGQISSEVPQNLSASRPQDRQFILSSKKLLLSDSGFYLCAWSTDPTEAFFGQGTRLTVV.

This clone was detected only a few times. The chain uses TRBV2 and TRBJ2-5, with D unclear. Deletions cut 1 base from V and 5 bases from J, with 8 bases between. CDR1 is SNHLY and CDR2 is FYNNEI in the germline V gene. The CDR3 consists of 13 residues. The CDR3 loop is CASSEDNRETQYF. The CDR3 region has the DNA TGTGCCAGCAGTGAAGATAATAGGGAGACCCAGTACTTC.

The J gene is TRBJ2-2, the V gene TRBV18, with 8 positions matching TRBD1. Losses at the gene ends were 2 bases for V and 4 bases for J; bases not matched to a gene: 12. The CDR3 runs 18 residues. Germline CDR1 is KGHSH and CDR2 is LQKENI. The CDR3 region is CASSPWNQGAESTGELFF. DNA of the CDR3: TGTGCCAGCTCACCATGGAACCAGGGGGCGGAGAGCACCGGGGAGCTGTTTTTT. Full variable domain (missing parts from reference TRBV18 and TRBJ2-2): NAGVMQNPRHLVRRRGQEARLRCSPMKGHSHVYWYRQLPEEGLKFMVYLQKENIIDESGMPKERFSAEFPKEGPSILRIQQVVRGDSAAYFCASSPWNQGAESTGELFFGEGSRLTVL.